The clone carrying this T cell receptor beta chain has a single count. From germline, CDR1 is SGHTA and CDR2 FQGNSA. The CDR3 consists of 15 residues. The V and J ends lost 7 bases and 2 bases, in that order; junction bases with no gene match: 8. This entry belongs to a study of cytotoxic CD8 clonotypes in ibrutinib-treated CLL. Sequencing used immunoSEQ multiplex PCR; TCRdb keeps in-frame clones, though not all of them. This table holds about 200,000 clones, roughly three quarters found once. The specimen was PBMCs, collected after 12 months of ibrutinib treatment. The chain employs TRBV7-2 and TRBJ2-7; 10 bases match TRBD2. This clonotype was obtained from a human donor with chronic lymphocytic leukemia. CDR3 sequence: CASTPGLAYTYEQYF. The CDR3 bases are TGTGCCAGCACCCCGGGACTAGCGTATACCTACGAGCAGTACTTC.